Detailed here is one T cell receptor beta chain. Its antigen is still unknown. The data derive from a study of cytomegalovirus exposure and HLA in healthy donors. Study-wide results and caveats: Analysis was carried out at a later point, and it linked a missense DCLRE1C variant to TCR beta V- and J-gene trimming. Another analysis was done later, and it associated around 15,000 TCR beta sequences with HLA alleles at 0.05 false discovery rate.

PCR used 60 Vbeta primers and 13 Jbeta primers. The method was immunoSEQ multiplex PCR; TCRdb's version includes in-frame clones alone and lacks a portion of them. The sample comprises about 160,000 clones, around 77% of which are singletons, and approximately 1.5% rests with the top ten. Trimming cost V 3 bases and J 4 bases; bases outside gene matches: 7. This CDR3 has 18 amino acids. Germline values: CDR1 SGDLS, CDR2 YYNGEE. The sequencing sample was made of PBMCs. The receptor was derived from a woman aged 30 to 39 in good health and CMV-seronegative. This chain uses TRBV9 with TRBJ2-1; TRBD2 aligns across 16 bases. The CDR3 reads CASSAKGLAGGLYNEQFF. The CDR3 coding sequence is TGTGCCAGCAGCGCGAAGGGACTAGCGGGGGGGCTATACAATGAGCAGTTCTTC.